The 21 T cell receptor beta chains below come from one sample, sequenced in a study of early T cells in non-severe SARS-CoV-2 infection. MiXCR was run by TCRdb on the 5' RACE reads, yielding one entry per CDR3 protein. The sample carries about 49,000 distinct CDR3 sequences, about an eighth recorded once. Specimen: whole blood. The receptors originated from an adult who was a healthcare worker with PCR-confirmed SARS-CoV-2 infection or an uninfected control (not recorded which).

This clonotype was recorded many times. The V gene is TRBV18, the J gene TRBJ1-5, with D possibly matching TRBD1 (6 bases). The CDR3 loop spans 14 amino acids. From germline, CDR1 is KGHSH and CDR2 LQKENI. The V gene lost 2 bases and the J gene lost 2 bases, with 7 bases spanning the gap. Here the CDR3 reads CASSPEGGNQPQHF. In DNA form, the CDR3 reads TGTGCCAGCTCACCAGAGGGGGGCAATCAGCCCCAGCATTTT.

In this sample, this clonotype turned up a few times. V gene TRBV24-1 combines with J gene TRBJ2-1; 8 nucleotides match TRBD1. V lost 3 bases and J lost 0; bases outside the gene matches: 3. The germline gives CDR1 KGHDR, CDR2 SFDVKD. The CDR3 is made up of 16 amino acids. CDR3 residues: CATSDPTGDSYNEQFF. In nucleotides, the CDR3 is TGTGCCACCAGTGATCCGACAGGGGACTCCTACAATGAGCAGTTCTTC.

The chain joins TRBV11-2 to TRBJ2-7; 7 bases are shared with TRBD1. The CDR3 spans 13 residues. Germline V gene sequence: CDR1 SGHAT, CDR2 FQNNGV. Trimming removed 4 bases from V and 3 bases from J; junction bases left unmatched: 3. The CDR3 protein is CASSSGQYYEQYF. Here the CDR3 DNA reads TGTGCCAGCAGCTCGGGACAGTACTACGAGCAGTACTTC.

This clonotype has just a few counts. The chain joins TRBV30 to TRBJ2-2; D ambiguous. The CDR3 totals 13 residues. Germline V CDR1 and CDR2: GTSNPN, SVGIG (reference sequence). Trimming removed 3 bases at V and 3 bases at J, with 8 bases between. The CDR3 region is CAWRSGYTGELFF. The CDR3 DNA is TGTGCCTGGAGGTCAGGCTACACCGGGGAGCTGTTTTTT.

This chain uses TRBV9 with TRBJ2-3; 7 bases are shared with TRBD1. From germline, CDR1 is SGDLS and CDR2 YYNGEE. V lost 8 bases and J lost 6; bases outside the gene matches: 6. CDR3 length: 12 amino acids. CDR3 DNA: TGTGCCAGTGGAGAACAGGGGGATACGCAGTATTTT. Translation gives CASGEQGDTQYF.

The rearrangement uses TRBV28 and TRBJ2-7; D perhaps matches TRBD2 (6 bases). Trimming shortened V by 5 bases and J by 6 bases, and 20 bases separated the two germline ends. CDR3 length: 15 amino acids. In germline, CDR1 is MDHEN, CDR2 SYDVKM. The CDR3 nucleotides are TGTGCCAGCAGTCCACAGCAAGCGGGTAATGGCGAGCAGTACTTC. It translates to CASSPQQAGNGEQYF.

This clonotype came up many times. The rearrangement links TRBV5-4 to TRBJ2-1, with a tentative D call TRBD1 (6 bases). CDR3 length: 16 amino acids. Trimming stripped 3 bases from V and 7 bases from J, with 20 bases between. The germline CDR1 and CDR2 sequences are SGHNT and YYREEE (reference sequence). This chain's CDR3 is CASSWAERGTGNEQFF. The CDR3 coding sequence is TGTGCCAGCAGCTGGGCGGAGAGGGGAACAGGGAATGAGCAGTTCTTC.

This clonotype turned up a few times. The J gene is TRBJ2-7, the V gene TRBV28; 7 positions agree with TRBD1. Looked up from germline, CDR1 is MDHEN and CDR2 is SYDVKM. Losses at the gene ends were 2 bases for V and 12 bases for J; bases not matched to a gene: 7. The CDR3 extends over 12 amino acids. The CDR3, as DNA: TGTGCCAGCAGTTTAGAAGACAGGGTATGGTACTTC. It is translated as CASSLEDRVWYF.

The chain recombines TRBV5-1 with TRBJ2-2; 12 nucleotides agree with TRBD1. V dropped 3 bases and J dropped 5; count of bases not matched to a gene: 5. The CDR3 is 16 residues long. CDR1 and CDR2 from the germline V gene are SGHRS and YFSETQ. The CDR3 DNA sequence: TGCGCCAGCAGCTGGGGACAGGGGGCAGGGACCGGGGAGCTGTTTTTT. As protein: CASSWGQGAGTGELFF.

This clonotype was detected ten times or more. The genes are TRBV11-2 and TRBJ2-5; D perhaps matches TRBD2 (5 bases). V was pared by 1 base and J by 4 bases, with 13 bases between. Germline V CDR1 and CDR2: SGHAT, FQNNGV. The CDR3 extends over 15 amino acids. The CDR3 is CASSLVRSRGETQYF. In nucleotides, the CDR3 is TGTGCCAGCAGCTTAGTACGGTCACGGGGAGAGACCCAGTACTTC.

This clonotype was counted many times. The CDR3 is CASSPTGPSSGNTIYF. In DNA, the CDR3 is TGTGCCAGCTCACCAACCGGACCGAGCTCTGGAAACACCATATATTTT. The V call is TRBV18, the J call TRBJ1-3; D is unresolved. The CDR3 contains 16 residues. The germline V gene encodes CDR1 KGHSH and CDR2 LQKENI. Trimming cost V 2 bases and J 0 bases, with 11 bases left between them. The full variable domain, its missing parts supplied by reference TRBV18 and TRBJ1-3, is NAGVMQNPRHLVRRRGQEARLRCSPMKGHSHVYWYRQLPEEGLKFMVYLQKENIIDESGMPKERFSAEFPKEGPSILRIQQVVRGDSAAYFCASSPTGPSSGNTIYFGEGSWLTVV.

The chain has TRBV7-2 and TRBJ1-2; tentatively, D is TRBD1 (5 bases). CDR1 SGHTA and CDR2 FQGNSA come from the germline V gene. This CDR3 spans 16 amino acids. V shed 3 bases and J shed 6 bases, with 20 bases lying between them. The CDR3 coding sequence is TGTGCCAGCAGCTTGATGGGGGATAGGGCCCCTCATGGCTACACCTTC. Protein: CASSLMGDRAPHGYTF.

The chain combines TRBV6-1 with TRBJ2-3; TRBD2 matches 10 bases. There are 19 residues in the CDR3. J lost 4 bases, V lost 8 bases, and 21 bases had no gene match. Germline lookup yields CDR1 MNHNS and CDR2 SASEGT. This CDR3 is CASLTPQREGRTGADTQYF. The CDR3 nucleotides are TGTGCCAGCCTCACCCCACAGCGGGAGGGCCGAACCGGAGCAGATACGCAGTATTTT.

Comment on this clonotype: This is likely a read error, given that the CDR3 carries no conserved phenylalanine or tryptophan at its end. The genes are TRBV10-3 and TRBJ1-1; 10 nucleotides line up with TRBD1. Germline trimming cut 6 bases from V and 4 bases from J; bases unmatched to any gene: 11. The germline gives CDR1 ENHRY, CDR2 SYGVKD. The CDR3 totals 16 residues. CDR3 nucleotides: TGTGCCATCAGGGACAGGGGGGGAAGCGGGACCACTGAAGCTTTCCTT. Its translation is CAIRDRGGSGTTEAFL.

The sample holds many counts of this clonotype. This chain connects TRBV30 to TRBJ1-2; D is undetermined. Germline V gene data show CDR1 as GTSNPN and CDR2 as SVGIG (reference sequence). The CDR3 runs to 11 residues. V lost 4 bases, J lost 4 bases, and 7 bases lay in between. The CDR3 reads CAWNVGYGYTF. In DNA form, the CDR3 reads TGTGCCTGGAATGTCGGCTATGGCTACACCTTC.

The gene calls are TRBV19 and TRBJ2-7; D might be TRBD1 or TRBD2, each matching 5 bases. The V gene's germline CDR1 is LNHDA and CDR2 SQIVND (reference sequence). The V gene lost 3 bases and the J gene lost 4 bases, with 13 bases spanning the gap. The CDR3 consists of 14 residues. The CDR3 nucleotides read TGTGCCAGTAGTATCGGGACCGGCACTTACGAGCAGTACTTC. It translates to CASSIGTGTYEQYF.

At least ten counts were recorded for this clonotype. V gene TRBV7-6 combines with J gene TRBJ2-5; 7 bases are a match to TRBD1. The length of the CDR3 is 16 residues. The V and J ends lost 1 base and 0 bases, in that order; junction bases with no gene match: 5. From germline, CDR1 is SGHVS and CDR2 FNYEAQ. This CDR3 is CASSLGGGRNQETQYF. DNA of the CDR3: TGTGCCAGCAGCTTAGGAGGGGGCCGGAACCAAGAGACCCAGTACTTC.

The V and J genes are TRBV9 and TRBJ2-3; 8 bases map to TRBD2. V lost 5 bases to trimming and J lost 5 bases; unmatched junction nucleotides: 10. The CDR3 sequence is 15 residues long. The germline V gene encodes CDR1 SGDLS and CDR2 YYNGEE. CDR3 in amino acids: CASSFSGSKEDTQYF. The CDR3 DNA reads TGTGCCAGCAGTTTCAGCGGGAGTAAAGAAGATACGCAGTATTTT.

This clonotype has ten or more counts. This rearrangement joins TRBV29-1 to TRBJ1-3; no reliable D call. In germline, CDR1 is SQVTM, CDR2 ANQGSEA. This CDR3 region has 13 residues. V was shortened by 4 bases and J by 8 bases, with 15 bases between the two germline ends. The CDR3 sequence: CSVGPGARDTIYF. The CDR3 DNA reads TGCAGCGTTGGCCCCGGCGCTAGGGACACCATATATTTT.

The table lists this clonotype with a few counts. CDR3 residues: CASGPIQGSYEQYF. CDR3 nucleotides: TGTGCCAGCGGCCCAATACAGGGGAGCTACGAGCAGTACTTC. V and J are TRBV6-2 or TRBV6-3 and TRBJ2-7; 7 nucleotides align to TRBD1. CDR1 and CDR2 from the germline V gene are MNHEY and SVGEGT. V trimming: 8 bases; J trimming: 3 bases; junction bases outside the gene matches: 10. The CDR3 is made up of 14 amino acids.

The V call is TRBV3-2, the J call TRBJ2-1; TRBD2 is the table's D call and was not checked against the DNA. TRBV3-2 is tagged as a pseudogene. This CDR3 region has 18 residues. This CDR3 reads CASSQDHRSGRAFAEQFF. Here the CDR3 DNA reads TGTGCCAGCAGCCAAGATCATCGTAGCGGGAGGGCCTTCGCTGAGCAGTTCTTC.